The 8 T cell receptor beta chains presented below share a single source sample, sequenced in a study of OX40 agonist ivuxolimab in advanced cancers. Sequenced by immunoSEQ multiplex PCR; TCRdb stores in-frame clones only, minus some. The repertoire holds 45,000 to 65,000 clones, 88% seen once, with 8.5% to 14% in the top ten. The source material was CD4+ or CD8+ T cells sorted from blood, sampled in a trial of the OX40 agonist ivuxolimab. All receptors derive from an adult with an advanced solid tumor such as melanoma, head and neck, liver or kidney cancer.

The genes are TRBV27 and TRBJ2-1, with TRBD2 matching over 10 bases. CDR1 and CDR2 from the germline V gene are MNHEY and SMNVEV (reference sequence). Trimming removed 6 bases from V and 7 bases from J; junction bases left unmatched: 9. CDR3 length: 15 residues. CDR3 sequence: CASRVGAGGPNEQFF. The CDR3 nucleotides are TGTGCCAGCAGGGTCGGAGCGGGAGGGCCTAATGAGCAGTTCTTC.

This chain uses TRBV29-1 with TRBJ2-1; possibly TRBD1 for D (5 bases). This CDR3 spans 14 amino acids. Germline V lookup: CDR1 SQVTM, CDR2 ANQGSEA. V was trimmed by 3 bases and J by 4 bases, leaving 13 bases between them. CDR3 protein: CSVEPQEIYNEQFF. The CDR3 DNA reads as TGCAGCGTTGAGCCACAGGAAATATACAATGAGCAGTTCTTC.

V gene TRBV5-1 combines with J gene TRBJ1-2; 8 nucleotides agree with TRBD1. CDR3 length: 14 residues. Germline values: CDR1 SGHRS, CDR2 YFSETQ. V gave up 5 bases and J gave up 6 bases; unmatched junction bases: 9. The CDR3 region is CASRDWGQVDGYTF. CDR3 bases: TGCGCCAGCAGAGACTGGGGACAGGTAGATGGCTACACCTTC.

The V and J genes are TRBV29-1 and TRBJ2-7; 9 nucleotides match TRBD1. The germline CDR1 and CDR2 sequences are SQVTM and ANQGSEA. The CDR3 extends over 13 amino acids. V was clipped by 4 bases and J by 3 bases; unmatched bases: 4. The DNA for the CDR3 is TGCAGCGTTGTGGACAGGGGACGCTACGAGCAGTACTTC. Protein sequence: CSVVDRGRYEQYF.

V and J are TRBV7-6 and TRBJ2-5; TRBD2 aligns across 11 bases. With 2 bases clipped from V and 4 bases from J, the junction kept 3 bases outside the gene matches. This CDR3 comprises 15 residues. In germline, CDR1 is SGHVS, CDR2 FNYEAQ. The CDR3 region is CASSLWLAGGETQYF. The CDR3 coding sequence is TGTGCCAGCAGCTTATGGCTAGCGGGGGGAGAGACCCAGTACTTC.

This rearrangement joins TRBV7-8 to TRBJ1-4; 10 nucleotides line up with TRBD1. The CDR3 covers 14 residues. With V trimmed by 6 bases and J by 8 bases, 6 bases remained unmatched. The germline V gene has CDR1 SGHVS and CDR2 FQNEAQ. For the CDR3, the DNA is TGTGCCAGCAGTCGACAGGGGGCTAGGGAAAAACTGTTTTTT. It is translated as CASSRQGAREKLFF.

There are a few counts of this clone. This chain uses TRBV7-9 with TRBJ1-6; 7 nucleotides line up with TRBD1. Trimming took 1 base from V and 5 from J; bases not matched to a gene: 2. CDR1 and CDR2 (germline): SEHNR, FQNEAQ (reference sequence). The CDR3 is made up of 15 amino acids. The CDR3 here is CASSLVQGDNSPLHF. CDR3 coding DNA: TGTGCCAGCAGCTTAGTGCAGGGGGATAATTCACCCCTCCACTTT.

This chain uses TRBV6-5 with TRBJ2-7, with D possibly being TRBD1 (6 bases). The CDR3 consists of 13 residues. Germline V gene data show CDR1 as MNHEY and CDR2 as SVGAGI. V was clipped by 0 bases and J by 6 bases, with 9 bases between them. The CDR3 region is CASSYSGAGEQYV. In DNA form, the CDR3 reads TGTGCCAGCAGTTACTCGGGGGCGGGCGAGCAGTACGTC.